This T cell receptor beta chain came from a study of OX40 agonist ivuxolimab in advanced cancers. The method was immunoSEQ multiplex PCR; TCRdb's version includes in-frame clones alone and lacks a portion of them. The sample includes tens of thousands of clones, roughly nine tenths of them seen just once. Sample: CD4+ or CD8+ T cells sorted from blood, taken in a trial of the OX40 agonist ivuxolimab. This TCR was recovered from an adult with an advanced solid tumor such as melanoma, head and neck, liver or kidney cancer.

CDR3 region: CASSPGAQNEQFF. CDR3 sequence (DNA): TGTGCCAGTAGCCCAGGGGCGCAGAATGAGCAGTTCTTC. The V call is TRBV19, the J call TRBJ2-1; possibly TRBD1 for D (6 bases). This CDR3 contains 13 residues. V lost 6 bases and J 7 bases, leaving 13 bases between the germline ends. Germline CDR1 LNHDA, CDR2 SQIVND (reference sequence).